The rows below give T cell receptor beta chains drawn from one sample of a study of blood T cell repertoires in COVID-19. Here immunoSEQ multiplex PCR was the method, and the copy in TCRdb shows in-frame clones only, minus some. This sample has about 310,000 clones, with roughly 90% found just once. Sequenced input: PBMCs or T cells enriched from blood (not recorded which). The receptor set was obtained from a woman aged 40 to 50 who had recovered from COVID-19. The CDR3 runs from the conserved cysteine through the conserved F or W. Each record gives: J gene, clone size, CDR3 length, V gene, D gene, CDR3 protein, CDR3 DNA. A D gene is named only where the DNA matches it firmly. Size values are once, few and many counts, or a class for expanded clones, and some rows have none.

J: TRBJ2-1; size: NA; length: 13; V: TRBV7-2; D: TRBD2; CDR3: CASSPLAGGEQFF; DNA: TGTGCCAGCAGCCCCCTAGCGGGGGGTGAGCAGTTCTTC
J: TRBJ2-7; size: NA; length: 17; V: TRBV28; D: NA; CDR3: CASSSHPFEGGSYEQYF; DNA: TGTGCCAGCAGTTCCCACCCGTTCGAGGGGGGGTCCTACGAGCAGTACTTC
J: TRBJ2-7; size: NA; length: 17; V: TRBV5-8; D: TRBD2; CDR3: CASSAYLRLAGGGEQYF; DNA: TGTGCCAGCAGCGCCTACCTCCGACTAGCGGGAGGAGGGGAGCAGTACTTC
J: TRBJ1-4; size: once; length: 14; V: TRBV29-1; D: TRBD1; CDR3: CSVRRTGGNEKLFF; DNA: TGCAGCGTTCGAAGGACAGGGGGAAATGAAAAACTGTTTTTT
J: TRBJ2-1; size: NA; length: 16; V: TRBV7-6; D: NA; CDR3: CASSQPSVTSYNEQFF; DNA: TGTGCCAGCAGCCAACCTAGCGTTACCTCCTACAATGAGCAGTTCTTC
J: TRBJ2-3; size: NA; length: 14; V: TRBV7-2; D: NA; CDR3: CASSLVGQGHTQYF; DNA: TGTGCCAGCAGCTTAGTGGGGCAGGGGCATACGCAGTATTTT
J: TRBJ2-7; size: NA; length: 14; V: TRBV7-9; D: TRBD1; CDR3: CASSQGTGGHEQYF; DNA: TGTGCCAGCAGCCAAGGGACAGGCGGCCACGAGCAGTACTTC
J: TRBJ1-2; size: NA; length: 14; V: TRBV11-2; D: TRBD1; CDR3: CASSNPGGNYGYTF; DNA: TGTGCCAGCAGCAATCCAGGGGGGAACTATGGCTACACCTTC
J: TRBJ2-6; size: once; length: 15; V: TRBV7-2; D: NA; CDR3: CASSLDTSGANVLTF; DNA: TGTGCCAGCAGCTTAGACACCTCTGGGGCCAACGTCCTGACTTTC
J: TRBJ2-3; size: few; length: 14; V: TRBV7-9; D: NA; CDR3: CASSLGYGGDTQYF; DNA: TGTGCCAGCAGCTTAGGCTACGGTGGAGATACGCAGTATTTT
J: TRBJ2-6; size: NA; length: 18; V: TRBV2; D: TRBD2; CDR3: CASSDGTSGGMGANVLTF; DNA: TGTGCCAGCAGTGATGGGACTAGCGGGGGAATGGGGGCCAACGTCCTGACTTTC
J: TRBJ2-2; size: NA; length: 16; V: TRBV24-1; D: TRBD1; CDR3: CATSDSGTGNTGELFF; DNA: TGTGCCACCAGTGATTCCGGGACAGGGAACACCGGGGAGCTGTTTTTT
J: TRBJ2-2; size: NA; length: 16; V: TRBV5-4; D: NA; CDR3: CASSLGDLRSTGELFF; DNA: TGTGCCAGCAGCTTGGGGGACTTGAGAAGTACCGGGGAGCTGTTTTTT
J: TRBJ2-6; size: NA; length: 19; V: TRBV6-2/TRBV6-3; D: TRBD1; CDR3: CASSSSTGGATAGANVLTF; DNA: TGTGCCAGCAGTTCGTCGACAGGGGGCGCGACGGCCGGGGCCAACGTCCTGACTTTC
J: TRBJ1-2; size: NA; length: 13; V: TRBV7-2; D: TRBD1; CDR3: CASSYDRGYGYTF; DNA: TGTGCCAGCAGCTACGACAGGGGATATGGCTACACCTTC
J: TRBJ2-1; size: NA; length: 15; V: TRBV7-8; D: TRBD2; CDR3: CASSSGSGPHNEQFF; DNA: TGTGCCAGCAGCTCTGGTAGCGGGCCCCACAATGAGCAGTTCTTC
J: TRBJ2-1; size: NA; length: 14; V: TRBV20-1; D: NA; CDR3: CSASRAGETNEQFF; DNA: TGCAGTGCTAGTAGGGCGGGTGAGACTAATGAGCAGTTCTTC
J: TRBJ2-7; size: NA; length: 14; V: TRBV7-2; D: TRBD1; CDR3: CASSPRGTAYEQYF; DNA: TGTGCCAGCAGCCCACGTGGGACAGCCTACGAGCAGTACTTC
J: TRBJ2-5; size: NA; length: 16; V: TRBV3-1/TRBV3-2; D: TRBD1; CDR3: CASSQEMGQGGETQYF; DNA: TGTGCCAGCAGCCAAGAGATGGGACAGGGGGGAGAGACCCAGTACTTC
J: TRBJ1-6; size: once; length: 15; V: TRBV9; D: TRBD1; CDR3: CASSVEGAKNSPLHF; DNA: TGTGCCAGCAGCGTAGAGGGGGCTAAGAATTCACCCCTCCACTTT
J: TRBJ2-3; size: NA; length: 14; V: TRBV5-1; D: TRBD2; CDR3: CASSSSGGTDTQYF; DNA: TGCGCCAGCAGCTCTAGCGGGGGGACAGATACGCAGTATTTT
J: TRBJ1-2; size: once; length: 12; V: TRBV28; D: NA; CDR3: CASSFTVYGYTF; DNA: TGTGCCAGCAGTTTTACGGTTTATGGCTACACCTTC
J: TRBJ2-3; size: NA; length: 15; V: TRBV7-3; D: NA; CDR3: CASSSDGHSTDTQYF; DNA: TGTGCCAGCAGCTCTGATGGGCACAGCACAGATACGCAGTATTTT
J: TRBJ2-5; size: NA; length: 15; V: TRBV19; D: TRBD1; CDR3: CASSMGQGGVETQYF; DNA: TGTGCCAGTAGTATGGGACAGGGGGGTGTAGAGACCCAGTACTTC
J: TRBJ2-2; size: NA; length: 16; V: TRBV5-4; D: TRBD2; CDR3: CASSAGTSGGSGELFF; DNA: TGTGCCAGCAGCGCAGGGACTAGCGGGGGATCGGGGGAGCTGTTTTTT
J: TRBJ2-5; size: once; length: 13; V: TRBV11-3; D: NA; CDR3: CASSSLDQETQYF; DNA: TGTGCCAGCAGCTCACTAGACCAAGAGACCCAGTACTTC
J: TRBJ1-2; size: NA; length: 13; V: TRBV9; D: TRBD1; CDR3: CASSDWTGNGYTF; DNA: TGTGCCAGCAGCGACTGGACAGGGAATGGCTACACCTTC
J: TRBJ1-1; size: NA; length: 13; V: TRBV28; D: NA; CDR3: CASSLGQNTEAFF; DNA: TGTGCCAGCAGTTTGGGGCAGAACACTGAAGCTTTCTTT
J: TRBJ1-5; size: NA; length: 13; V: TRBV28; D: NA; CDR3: CASRRALNQPQHF; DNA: TGTGCCAGCAGGAGGGCCTTAAATCAGCCCCAGCATTTT
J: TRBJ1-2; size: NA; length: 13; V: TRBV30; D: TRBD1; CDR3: CAVRTGDLYGYTF; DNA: TGTGCCGTCCGGACAGGGGATCTCTATGGCTACACCTTC
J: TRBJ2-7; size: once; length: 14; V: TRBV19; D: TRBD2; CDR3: CASSRMTSVYEQYF; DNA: TGTGCCAGTAGCAGGATGACTAGCGTCTACGAGCAGTACTTC
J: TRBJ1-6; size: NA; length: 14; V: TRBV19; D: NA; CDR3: CASSSTAYNSPLHF; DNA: TGTGCCAGTAGTTCGACAGCTTATAATTCACCCCTCCACTTT
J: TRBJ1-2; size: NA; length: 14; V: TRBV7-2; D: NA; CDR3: CASSGGGNNYGYTF; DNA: TGTGCCAGCAGCGGTGGGGGGAACAACTATGGCTACACCTTC
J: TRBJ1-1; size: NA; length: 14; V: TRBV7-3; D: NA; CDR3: CASSLSGGDTEAFF; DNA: TGTGCCAGCAGCTTATCTGGAGGGGACACTGAAGCTTTCTTT
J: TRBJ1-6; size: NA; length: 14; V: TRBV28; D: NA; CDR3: CASSPQGYNSPLHF; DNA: TGTGCCAGCAGTCCCCAGGGATATAATTCACCCCTCCACTTT
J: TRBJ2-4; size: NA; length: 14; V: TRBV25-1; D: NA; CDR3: CASSGVGQINIQYF; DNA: TGTGCCAGCAGCGGTGTTGGACAAATAAACATTCAGTACTTC
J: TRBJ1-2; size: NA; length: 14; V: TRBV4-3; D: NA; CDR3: CASSQVGANYGYTF; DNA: TGCGCCAGCAGCCAAGTTGGAGCCAACTATGGCTACACCTTC
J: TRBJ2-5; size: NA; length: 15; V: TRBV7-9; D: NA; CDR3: CASSLDWGSQETQYF; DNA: TGTGCCAGCAGCTTAGACTGGGGCTCTCAAGAGACCCAGTACTTC
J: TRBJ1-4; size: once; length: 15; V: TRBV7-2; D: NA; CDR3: CASSPRTVGNEKLFF; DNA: TGTGCCAGCAGCCCCCGGACAGTGGGAAATGAAAAACTGTTTTTT
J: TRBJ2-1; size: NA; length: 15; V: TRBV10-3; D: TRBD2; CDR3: CAIRTGTSGTNEQFF; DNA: TGTGCCATCAGGACGGGGACTAGCGGGACCAATGAGCAGTTCTTC